This entry lists 7 T cell receptor beta chains sequenced from one sample in a study of T cells expressing NK-cell markers. One entry per CDR3 protein, without DNA, is what TCRdb gives after re-calling the 5' RACE reads. This repertoire includes 90,000 to 130,000 distinct CDR3 sequences. The material sequenced was blood T cells: a sorted CD56 or NKG2C T cell subset, CD4+ or CD8+ T cells, or bulk PBMC T cells (not recorded which). Source of these receptors: a woman between 18 and 69 years old in good health.

The chain recombines TRBV28 with TRBJ2-7; TCRdb selects TRBD1, and the lack of DNA leaves this call unchecked. CDR1 and CDR2 (germline): MDHEN, SYDVKM. This CDR3 has 19 residues. CDR3 amino acids: CASSLYTRGQGGFTYEQYF. The variable domain in full, completed from reference TRBV28 and TRBJ2-7, reads DVKVTQSSRYLVKRTGEKVFLECVQDMDHENMFWYRQDPGLGLRLIYFSYDVKMKEKGDIPEGYSVSREKKERFSLILESASTNQTSMYLCASSLYTRGQGGFTYEQYFGPGTRLTVT.

V and J are TRBV7-3 and TRBJ2-3; TCRdb selects TRBD1, and the lack of DNA leaves this call unchecked. The CDR3 is made up of 15 amino acids. The germline V gene encodes CDR1 SGHTA and CDR2 FQGTGA. The CDR3: CASSPGGLSTDTQYF.

V is TRBV7-2 and J is TRBJ2-2; as DNA is missing, the TRBD1 call by TCRdb cannot be tested. Germline V gives CDR1 SGHTA, CDR2 FQGNSA. The CDR3 sequence is 14 residues long. CDR3 amino acids: CASSLGGGAGELFF.

The genes are TRBV2 and TRBJ2-7; the TRBD1 assignment by TCRdb is unverifiable without DNA. CDR3 size: 16 residues. Germline V CDR1 and CDR2: SNHLY, FYNNEI. CDR3 sequence reads: CASSPDFPSGRYEQYF.

The chain is built from TRBV7-6 and TRBJ2-3; TCRdb selects TRBD1, and the lack of DNA leaves this call unchecked. Germline V gene lookup returns CDR1 SGHVS and CDR2 FNYEAQ. The CDR3 totals 14 residues. The CDR3 loop is CASSPYPGPDTQYF.

CDR3 sequence reads: CASSFLGGPTRNF. This chain connects TRBV7-8 to TRBJ2-5; there is no DNA to check the TCRdb D call of TRBD2. This CDR3 has 13 residues. Germline loops: CDR1 SGHVS, CDR2 FQNEAQ.

The chain recombines TRBV28 with TRBJ2-7; TCRdb's D call of TRBD1 is untestable without DNA. CDR3 length: 14 amino acids. Germline loops: CDR1 MDHEN, CDR2 SYDVKM. CDR3: CASSLAGAGDEQYF. Drawing the rest from reference TRBV28 and TRBJ2-7, the complete variable domain is DVKVTQSSRYLVKRTGEKVFLECVQDMDHENMFWYRQDPGLGLRLIYFSYDVKMKEKGDIPEGYSVSREKKERFSLILESASTNQTSMYLCASSLAGAGDEQYFGPGTRLTVT.